This T cell receptor (beta chain) was found in a study of T cell responses to AZD1222 COVID-19 vaccine. For this clone: The target antigen is unknown.

Method: immunoSEQ multiplex PCR; TCRdb's copy keeps in-frame clones and lacks some. Altogether tens of thousands of clones are present, about 83% being singletons, with the ten largest covering 8.5% to 10%. The V gene lost 0 bases and the J gene lost 10 bases, with 5 bases spanning the gap. CDR3 length equals 12 residues. The germline V gene encodes CDR1 SGHDT and CDR2 YYEEEE. Findings and caveats of the study: Donors, mostly white British, included more females; clonal diversity was possibly underestimated. Spike regions recognized by vaccine-associated CD4 TCRs spanned the protein, led by 160-218 and 743-854. Just 5 or 6 AZD1222 recipients tested seropositive at baseline.

The sequencing used peripheral blood, collected on day 0 of AZD1222 vaccination. This chain joins TRBV5-6 and TRBJ1-6, with D unclear. This clonotype was obtained from an adult in good health. As DNA, the CDR3 is TGTGCCAGCAGCTTGGGATCCTCACCCCTCCACTTT. Translated, it gives CASSLGSSPLHF.